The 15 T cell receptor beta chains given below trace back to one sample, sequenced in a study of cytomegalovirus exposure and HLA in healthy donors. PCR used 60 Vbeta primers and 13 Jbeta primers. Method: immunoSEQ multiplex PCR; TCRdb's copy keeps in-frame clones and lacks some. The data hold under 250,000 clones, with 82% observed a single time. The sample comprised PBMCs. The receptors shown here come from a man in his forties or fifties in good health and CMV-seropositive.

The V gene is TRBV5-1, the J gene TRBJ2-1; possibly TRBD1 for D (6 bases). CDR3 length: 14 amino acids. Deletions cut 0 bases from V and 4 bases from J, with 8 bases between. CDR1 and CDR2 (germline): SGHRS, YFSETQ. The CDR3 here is CASSLEGGYNEQFF. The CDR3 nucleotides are TGCGCCAGCAGCTTGGAAGGGGGATACAATGAGCAGTTCTTC. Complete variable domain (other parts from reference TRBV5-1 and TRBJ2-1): KAGVTQTPRYLIKTRGQQVTLSCSPISGHRSVSWYQQTPGQGLQFLFEYFSETQRNKGNFPGRFSGRQFSNSRSEMNVSTLELGDSALYLCASSLEGGYNEQFFGPGTRLTVL.

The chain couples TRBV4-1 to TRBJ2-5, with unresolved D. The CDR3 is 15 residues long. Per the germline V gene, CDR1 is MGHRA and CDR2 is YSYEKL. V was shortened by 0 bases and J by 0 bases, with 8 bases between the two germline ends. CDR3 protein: CASSQDEEYQETQYF. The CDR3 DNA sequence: TGCGCCAGCAGCCAAGATGAGGAGTACCAAGAGACCCAGTACTTC.

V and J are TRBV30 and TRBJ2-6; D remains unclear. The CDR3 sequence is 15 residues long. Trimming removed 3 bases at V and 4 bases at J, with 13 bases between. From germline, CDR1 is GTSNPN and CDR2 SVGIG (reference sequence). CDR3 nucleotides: TGTGCCTGGAGCCCCAGGCAATTCGGGGCCAACGTCCTGACTTTC. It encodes CAWSPRQFGANVLTF.

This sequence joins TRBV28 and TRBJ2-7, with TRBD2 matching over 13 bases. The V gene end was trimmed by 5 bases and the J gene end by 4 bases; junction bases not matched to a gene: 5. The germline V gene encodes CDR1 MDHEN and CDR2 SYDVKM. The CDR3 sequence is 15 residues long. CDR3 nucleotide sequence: TGTGCCAGCAGTCCCGGGACTAGCGGGACGTACGAGCAGTACTTC. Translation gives CASSPGTSGTYEQYF.

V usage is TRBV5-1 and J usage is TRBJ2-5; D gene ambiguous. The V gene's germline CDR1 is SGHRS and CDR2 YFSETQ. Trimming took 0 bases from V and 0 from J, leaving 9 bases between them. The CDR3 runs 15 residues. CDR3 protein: CASSLGSANQETQYF. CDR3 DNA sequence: TGCGCCAGCAGCTTGGGATCAGCGAACCAAGAGACCCAGTACTTC.

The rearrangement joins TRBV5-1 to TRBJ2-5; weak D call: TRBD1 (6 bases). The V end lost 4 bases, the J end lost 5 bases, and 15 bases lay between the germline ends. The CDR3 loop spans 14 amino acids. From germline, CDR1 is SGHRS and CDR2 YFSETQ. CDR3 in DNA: TGCGCCAGCAGCCGCCTTCCCCAGGGGGAGACCCAGTACTTC. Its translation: CASSRLPQGETQYF.

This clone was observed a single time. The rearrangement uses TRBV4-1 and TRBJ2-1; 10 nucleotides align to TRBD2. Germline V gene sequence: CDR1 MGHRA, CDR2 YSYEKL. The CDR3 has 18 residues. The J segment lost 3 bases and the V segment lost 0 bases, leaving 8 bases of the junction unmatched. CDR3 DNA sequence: TGCGCCAGCAGCCAAGATAGCCTAGCGGGAGTTGGCTACAATGAGCAGTTCTTC. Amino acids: CASSQDSLAGVGYNEQFF.

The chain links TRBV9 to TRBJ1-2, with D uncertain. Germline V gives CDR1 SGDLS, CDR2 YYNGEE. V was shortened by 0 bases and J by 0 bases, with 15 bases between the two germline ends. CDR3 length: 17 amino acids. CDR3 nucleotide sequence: TGTGCCAGCAGCGTAGGAGGTGGGTCAATCTCTAACTATGGCTACACCTTC. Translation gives CASSVGGGSISNYGYTF.

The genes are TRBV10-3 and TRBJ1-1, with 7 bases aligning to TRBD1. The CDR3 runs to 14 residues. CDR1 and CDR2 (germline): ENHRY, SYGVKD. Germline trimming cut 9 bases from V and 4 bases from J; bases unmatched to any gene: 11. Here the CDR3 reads CAIGEQNRGTEAFF. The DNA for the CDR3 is TGTGCCATAGGGGAGCAAAACAGGGGCACTGAAGCTTTCTTT.

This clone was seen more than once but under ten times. The CDR3 DNA sequence: TGTGCCAGCAGCACGAAGAGAATTGGACAGGGGAACACTGAAGCTTTCTTT. It yields the protein CASSTKRIGQGNTEAFF. The chain couples TRBV7-3 to TRBJ1-1; the match to TRBD1 covers 8 bases. Germline CDR1 is SGHTA and CDR2 is FQGTGA. J was trimmed by 1 base and V by 5 bases; bases with no gene match: 12. The CDR3 has 17 residues.

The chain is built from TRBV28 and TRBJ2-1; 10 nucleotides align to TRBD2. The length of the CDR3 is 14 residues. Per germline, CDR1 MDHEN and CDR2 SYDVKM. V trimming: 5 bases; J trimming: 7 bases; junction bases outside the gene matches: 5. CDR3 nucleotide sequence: TGTGCCAGCAGTCGGTCTAGCGGGAGTAATGAGCAGTTCTTC. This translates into CASSRSSGSNEQFF. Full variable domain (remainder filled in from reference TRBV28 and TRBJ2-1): DVKVTQSSRYLVKRTGEKVFLECVQDMDHENMFWYRQDPGLGLRLIYFSYDVKMKEKGDIPEGYSVSREKKERFSLILESASTNQTSMYLCASSRSSGSNEQFFGPGTRLTVL.

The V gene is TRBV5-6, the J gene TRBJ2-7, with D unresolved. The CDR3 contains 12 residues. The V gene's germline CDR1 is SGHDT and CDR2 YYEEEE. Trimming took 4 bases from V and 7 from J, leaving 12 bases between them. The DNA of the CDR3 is TGTGCCAGCAGCCCTCGAGTGGGAGAGCAGTACGTC. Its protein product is CASSPRVGEQYV.

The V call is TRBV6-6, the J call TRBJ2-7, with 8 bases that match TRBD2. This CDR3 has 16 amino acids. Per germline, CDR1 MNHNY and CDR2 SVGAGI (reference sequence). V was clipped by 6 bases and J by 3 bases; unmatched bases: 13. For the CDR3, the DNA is TGTGCCAGCAGCCGACCCGGGACTAGGGGATTCTACGAGCAGTACTTC. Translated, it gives CASSRPGTRGFYEQYF.

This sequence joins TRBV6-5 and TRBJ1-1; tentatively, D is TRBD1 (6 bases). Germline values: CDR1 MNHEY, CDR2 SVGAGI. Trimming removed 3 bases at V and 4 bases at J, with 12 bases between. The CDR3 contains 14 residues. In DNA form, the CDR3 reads TGTGCCAGCAGTTATGGGGGGGCTGTCACTGAAGCTTTCTTT. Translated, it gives CASSYGGAVTEAFF.

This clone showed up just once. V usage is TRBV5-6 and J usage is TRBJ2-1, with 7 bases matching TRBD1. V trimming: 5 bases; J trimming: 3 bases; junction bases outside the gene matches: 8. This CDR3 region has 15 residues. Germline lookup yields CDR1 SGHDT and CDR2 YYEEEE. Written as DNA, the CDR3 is TGTGCCAGCAGACTACCGGGACAGCACTACAATGAGCAGTTCTTC. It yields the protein CASRLPGQHYNEQFF.